One and the same sample provided the 16 T cell receptor beta chains below, sequenced in a study of cytomegalovirus exposure and HLA in healthy donors. The PCR was carried out with 60 Vbeta primers and 13 Jbeta primers. Profiling relied on immunoSEQ multiplex PCR, and the TCRdb table lists in-frame clones only, not all of them. The sample includes approximately 200,000 clones, roughly 81% seen only once; the top ten take about 3.1%. Material for sequencing was PBMCs. The receptors originated from a woman aged 25 to 39 in good health and CMV-seropositive.

This clone has only a few counts. The chain uses TRBV11-1 and TRBJ1-2; D is possibly TRBD1 (6 bases). CDR3 length equals 14 residues. V was cut by 5 bases and J by 4 bases, with 14 bases left in between. Germline V gives CDR1 SGHAT, CDR2 FQDESV (reference sequence). The CDR3 spells CASSLTTGTYGYTF. For the CDR3, the DNA is TGTGCCAGCAGCCTGACGACAGGAACCTATGGCTACACCTTC.

The chain employs TRBV5-6 and TRBJ1-5; 7 bases align to TRBD1. Germline assignment: CDR1 SGHDT and CDR2 YYEEEE. This CDR3 is 16 amino acids long. The J segment lost 0 bases and the V segment lost 3 bases, leaving 6 bases of the junction unmatched. The CDR3 coding sequence is TGTGCCAGCAGCTACGGACAGGTAGATAGCAATCAGCCCCAGCATTTT. Its protein product is CASSYGQVDSNQPQHF. The full variable domain, in which reference TRBV5-6 and TRBJ1-5 provide the parts outside the CDR3, is DAGVTQSPTHLIKTRGQQVTLRCSPKSGHDTVSWYQQALGQGPQFIFQYYEEEERQRGNFPDRFSGHQFPNYSSELNVNALLLGDSALYLCASSYGQVDSNQPQHFGDGTRLSIL.

Comment on this clone: Since no conserved phenylalanine or tryptophan closes the CDR3, a read error is the likely cause. The rearrangement uses TRBV27 and TRBJ2-7, with 9 bases identical to TRBD2. The CDR3 extends over 14 amino acids. V was pared by 3 bases and J by 4 bases, with 4 bases of the junction left unmatched. CDR1 is MNHEY, CDR2 SMNVEV, per germline (reference sequence). The CDR3 DNA sequence: TGTGCCAGCAGTTTCGCTAGCGGGACGTACGAGCAGTACCTC. Protein: CASSFASGTYEQYL.

This clone turned up a few times. The chain joins TRBV7-8 to TRBJ2-1; tentative D call: TRBD2 (6 bases). Germline CDR1 and CDR2: SGHVS and FQNEAQ. The V end was cut by 2 bases, the J end by 0 bases, with 11 bases between. The CDR3 contains 16 residues. CDR3: CASSLSGTGSYNEQFF. The CDR3 DNA reads as TGTGCCAGCAGCTTATCCGGGACTGGCTCCTACAATGAGCAGTTCTTC.

V usage is TRBV11-2 and J usage is TRBJ2-2; D remains ambiguous. The CDR3 extends over 16 amino acids. Germline V gene data show CDR1 as SGHAT and CDR2 as FQNNGV. V shed 5 bases and J shed 5 bases, with 18 bases lying between them. DNA for the CDR3: TGTGCCAGCAGCCCCAGTAGAACAGTTGAAACCGGGGAGCTGTTTTTT. Translated, it gives CASSPSRTVETGELFF.

The J gene is TRBJ2-3, the V gene TRBV7-2; 9 bases are shared with TRBD2. Germline values: CDR1 SGHTA, CDR2 FQGNSA. The CDR3 has 14 residues. The trim removed 5 bases at V and 4 bases at J, leaving 4 bases unmatched. The CDR3 protein is CASSGGRAADTQYF. For the CDR3, the DNA is TGTGCCAGCAGCGGCGGGAGGGCAGCAGATACGCAGTATTTT.

There are a few counts of this clone. This chain uses TRBV7-9 with TRBJ2-2; 7 bases fit TRBD1. The CDR3 contains 16 residues. The trim removed 0 bases at V and 1 base at J, leaving 2 bases unmatched. CDR1 is SEHNR and CDR2 is FQNEAQ in the germline V gene (reference sequence). Here the CDR3 DNA reads TGTGCCAGCAGCTTAGCCGGGACAGAGAACACCGGGGAGCTGTTTTTT. Translating it yields CASSLAGTENTGELFF.

The chain joins TRBV27 to TRBJ1-2, with 8 bases matching TRBD1. This CDR3 comprises 14 residues. From germline, CDR1 is MNHEY and CDR2 SMNVEV (reference sequence). Trimming at V came to 7 bases and at J to 3 bases, leaving 7 bases not matched to a gene. The CDR3 region is CASTDHRGDYGYTF. For the CDR3, the DNA is TGTGCCAGCACCGATCACAGGGGGGACTATGGCTACACCTTC.

This clone turned up a few times. J is TRBJ2-1 and V is TRBV10-1; tentative D call: TRBD2 (6 bases). V lost 6 bases and J 1 base, leaving 19 bases between the germline ends. In germline, CDR1 is WNHNN, CDR2 SYGVQD (reference sequence). This CDR3 is built from 17 residues. CDR3 in DNA: TGCGCCAGCAGAGTCTGGGGGGTCAGTCAATCCTACAATGAGCAGTTCTTC. Residues: CASRVWGVSQSYNEQFF.

V usage is TRBV19 and J usage is TRBJ2-1; maybe TRBD2 (5 bases). Germline-derived CDR1 and CDR2 are LNHDA and SQIVND (reference sequence). The CDR3 covers 15 residues. Trimming took off 7 bases at V and 0 bases at J, with 13 bases between the two ends. CDR3 region: CASTTSALSYNEQFF. The CDR3 nucleotides are TGTGCCAGTACTACTAGTGCCCTCTCCTACAATGAGCAGTTCTTC. Full variable domain (remainder filled in from reference TRBV19 and TRBJ2-1): DGGITQSPKYLFRKEGQNVTLSCEQNLNHDAMYWYRQDPGQGLRLIYYSQIVNDFQKGDIAEGYSVSREKKESFPLTVTSAQKNPTAFYLCASTTSALSYNEQFFGPGTRLTVL.

In this sample, this clone turned up a few times. V and J are TRBV5-6 and TRBJ2-1; TRBD2 aligns across 7 bases. Germline V CDR1 and CDR2: SGHDT, YYEEEE. CDR3 length: 15 residues. The junction had 11 bases not matched to a gene; V was cut back by 1 base and J by 10 bases. The CDR3 nucleotides read TGTGCCAGCAGCTTGATAATGCGGGAGCTAAGAGAGCAGTTCTTC. Protein product: CASSLIMRELREQFF.

V gene TRBV5-1 combines with J gene TRBJ1-3, with a tentative D call TRBD1 (5 bases). V shed 4 bases and J shed 0 bases, with 14 bases lying between them. This CDR3 comprises 16 residues. Germline CDR1 reads SGHRS; CDR2 reads YFSETQ. The CDR3 nucleotides are TGCGCCAGCAGCCGCACAGGTGGCAACTCTGGAAACACCATATATTTT. Translating it yields CASSRTGGNSGNTIYF. Complete variable domain (other parts from reference TRBV5-1 and TRBJ1-3): KAGVTQTPRYLIKTRGQQVTLSCSPISGHRSVSWYQQTPGQGLQFLFEYFSETQRNKGNFPGRFSGRQFSNSRSEMNVSTLELGDSALYLCASSRTGGNSGNTIYFGEGSWLTVV.

This chain links TRBV28 with TRBJ1-5; no clear D gene. The CDR3 has 12 amino acids. The germline gives CDR1 MDHEN, CDR2 SYDVKM. V lost 5 bases to trimming and J lost 4 bases, with 6 bases between them. Written as DNA, the CDR3 is TGTGCCAGCAGTACTCGAAATCAGCCCCAGCATTTT. Its protein is CASSTRNQPQHF.

In its sample, this clone was seen a few times. The J gene is TRBJ1-2, the V gene TRBV9; D remains ambiguous. The CDR3 is made up of 14 amino acids. CDR1 and CDR2 from the germline V gene are SGDLS and YYNGEE. Trimming cost V 1 base and J 3 bases, with 10 bases left between them. For the CDR3, the DNA is TGTGCCAGCAGCGTACCCGGGAGTTACTATGGCTACACCTTC. It encodes CASSVPGSYYGYTF.

The genes are TRBV7-9 and TRBJ1-2; D not certain. Germline CDR1 and CDR2: SEHNR and FQNEAQ (reference sequence). Trimming left V 7 bases short and J 5 bases short, with 26 bases between. The CDR3 consists of 17 residues. DNA for the CDR3: TGTGCCAGCAACGACCGCGGCGGAGTCGCGGATGGGTATGGCTACACCTTC. Translation gives CASNDRGGVADGYGYTF.

The genes are TRBV19 and TRBJ1-5; 7 positions match TRBD1. CDR1 and CDR2 from the germline V gene are LNHDA and SQIVND (reference sequence). V was clipped by 2 bases and J by 3 bases; unmatched bases: 4. The CDR3 has 15 residues. CDR3 sequence: CASSIRGQTNQPQHF. In DNA form, the CDR3 reads TGTGCCAGTAGTATAAGGGGACAGACCAATCAGCCCCAGCATTTT.